There are many counts of the clone carrying this T cell receptor (beta chain). Original methodology: A classifier of distant metastasis in papillary thyroid cancer was built from CDR3 differences (across clinicopathological groups). With MiXCR, TCRdb called clones anew from the PCR reads. TCRdb, not the original authors, processed these V and J calls. The sample records more than 65,000 clones, 12% to 15% being singletons. This specimen comes from a study of metastatic and nonmetastatic thyroid tumors. As for the study in general: Comparative analysis of repertoires was undertaken across blood and tumor or nodule tissue obtained from malignant and benign thyroid patients.

The CDR3 is 13 amino acids. CDR1 is MNHEY and CDR2 is SMNVEV in the germline V gene (reference sequence). The V and J ends lost 5 bases and 4 bases respectively, with 12 bases between them. Nobody among the patients had been given any treatment before thyroid surgery. This TCR derives from a male donor with papillary thyroid cancer or a benign thyroid nodule (not recorded which). Some clones in this sample may be carry-over from other donors' samples. The chain couples TRBV27 to TRBJ2-7; D is possibly TRBD1 (5 bases). Sequenced: blood. In DNA form, the CDR3 reads TGTGCCAGCAGTCCCTCGACAGCGTACGAGCAGTACTTC. Amino acid sequence: CASSPSTAYEQYF.